The 5 T cell receptor beta chains given below trace back to one sample, sequenced in a study of blood T cell repertoires in COVID-19. Profiling relied on immunoSEQ multiplex PCR, and the TCRdb table lists in-frame clones only, not all of them. The sample consists of over 200,000 clones, about 90% of them appearing once. Sequenced: peripheral blood. The source of these receptors is a woman aged 60-75 years with acute or convalescent COVID-19.

Only one count was recorded for this clone. This chain connects TRBV18 to TRBJ1-2; D ambiguous. Trimming removed 3 bases at V and 4 bases at J, with 12 bases between. Germline CDR1 and CDR2: KGHSH and LQKENI. CDR3 length: 14 residues. DNA of the CDR3: TGTGCCAGCTCACCGGAGACGGTTCTCTATGGCTACACCTTC. Protein sequence: CASSPETVLYGYTF. The variable domain in full, with the rest retrieved from reference TRBV18 and TRBJ1-2, is NAGVMQNPRHLVRRRGQEARLRCSPMKGHSHVYWYRQLPEEGLKFMVYLQKENIIDESGMPKERFSAEFPKEGPSILRIQQVVRGDSAAYFCASSPETVLYGYTFGSGTRLTVV.

CDR3 in DNA: TGTGCCAGCAGCCAAGGTGGACAGAATAATTCACCCCTCCACTTT. It specifies CASSQGGQNNSPLHF. V usage is TRBV3-1 (or the pseudogene TRBV3-2) and J usage is TRBJ1-6, with D perhaps TRBD1 (6 bases). V dropped 1 base and J dropped 5 bases, with 9 bases sitting between them. Germline V CDR1 and CDR2: LGHDT, YNNKEL (reference sequence). The CDR3 totals 15 residues.

This sequence joins TRBV4-1 and TRBJ2-1; 9 nucleotides align to TRBD2. The V gene's germline CDR1 is MGHRA and CDR2 YSYEKL. With 4 bases clipped from V and 5 bases from J, the junction kept 9 bases outside the gene matches. CDR3 length: 16 amino acids. CDR3 sequence reads: CASSPRGTSYDNEQFF. The DNA of the CDR3 is TGCGCCAGCAGCCCGAGGGGGACTAGCTATGACAATGAGCAGTTCTTC.

The chain recombines TRBV14 with TRBJ2-7, with D possibly matching TRBD1 (6 bases). This CDR3 spans 13 amino acids. Trimming removed 5 bases at V and 5 bases at J, with 13 bases between. CDR1 is SGHDN, CDR2 FVKESK, per germline. CDR3 region: CASSKTGMDEQYF. As DNA, the CDR3 is TGTGCCAGCAGCAAGACAGGCATGGACGAGCAGTACTTC.

This clone appeared a single time. The V call is TRBV15, the J call TRBJ2-3; D remains unclear. Deletions cut 0 bases from V and 3 bases from J, with 7 bases between. Germline V CDR1 and CDR2: LNHNV, YYDKDF (reference sequence). The CDR3 runs to 14 residues. The CDR3 DNA follows: TGTGCCACCAGCAGAGATCTTCTGACAGATACGCAGTATTTT. Protein: CATSRDLLTDTQYF.